This T cell receptor (beta chain) appears in the sequencing data of a study of blood T cell repertoires in COVID-19. Profiling relied on immunoSEQ multiplex PCR, and the TCRdb table lists in-frame clones only, not all of them. The table has 250,000 to 350,000 clones, around 87% seen once. Participant-reported clinical history was the basis for cohort assignment. The V and J ends lost 5 bases and 1 base, in that order; junction bases with no gene match: 12. CDR1 and CDR2 from the germline V gene are PRHDT and FYEKMQ (reference sequence). The CDR3 contains 17 residues. The chain uses TRBV13 and TRBJ2-7; 9 nucleotides agree with TRBD2. This clonotype was sampled from a woman between 18 and 29 years old with acute COVID-19. The sequencing sample was made of PBMCs or T cells enriched from blood (not recorded which). CDR3 bases: TGTGCCAGCAGCCCGGGTAAATGGCGGGAGGGTTCCTACGAGCAGTACTTC. This translates into CASSPGKWREGSYEQYF.